This entry lists 15 T cell receptor beta chains sequenced from one sample in a study of a mutant IDH1 vaccine in newly diagnosed glioma. Some clones are missing from TCRdb's copy, which holds only in-frame ones; the method was immunoSEQ multiplex PCR. The sample holds roughly 99,000 clones, around 90% seen once. Noted time point: baseline, week 1 (first vaccination visit). Noted treatment: pre-vaccination baseline after standard-of-care therapy. The sequencing used PBMCs, collected from a glioma patient treated with radiotherapy, temozolomide or both. These receptors originate from a woman aged 45 to 65 with glioma.

V usage is TRBV28 and J usage is TRBJ2-4, with D perhaps matching TRBD1 or TRBD2 (5 bases each). The CDR3 loop spans 14 amino acids. The V end lost 7 bases, the J end lost 7 bases, and 17 bases lay between the germline ends. Germline V gene sequence: CDR1 MDHEN, CDR2 SYDVKM. CDR3 sequence reads: CASIPGTSGNIQYF. The CDR3 DNA is TGTGCCAGCATCCCCGGGACCTCGGGGAACATTCAGTACTTC.

CDR3 sequence: CASSPRDAYNEQFF. The CDR3 DNA reads TGTGCCAGCAGCCCCAGGGACGCCTACAATGAGCAGTTCTTC. The chain employs TRBV9 and TRBJ2-1; the D call may be TRBD1 or TRBD2 (5 bases each). Looked up from germline, CDR1 is SGDLS and CDR2 is YYNGEE. V lost 4 bases and J 2 bases, leaving 10 bases between the germline ends. The CDR3 is 14 residues long.

This chain uses TRBV4-1 with TRBJ2-3; D may be TRBD2 (6 bases). The CDR3 sequence is 15 residues long. Germline CDR1 and CDR2: MGHRA and YSYEKL. Trimming removed 1 base at V and 4 bases at J, with 12 bases between. The CDR3 bases are TGCGCCAGCAGCCAAGGGAGGGAGTGGGCAGATACGCAGTATTTT. Amino acids: CASSQGREWADTQYF.

The chain links TRBV9 to TRBJ2-7; a weak D match, TRBD2 (5 bases). The CDR3 is 13 residues long. V lost 0 bases, J lost 5 bases, and 9 bases lay in between. The germline CDR1 and CDR2 sequences are SGDLS and YYNGEE. CDR3 residues: CASSVGLADEQYF. The CDR3 region has the DNA TGTGCCAGCAGCGTAGGGCTAGCTGACGAGCAGTACTTC.

The chain is built from TRBV2 and TRBJ2-1, with 13 bases aligning to TRBD2. This CDR3 is built from 15 residues. Germline trimming cut 6 bases from V and 6 bases from J; bases unmatched to any gene: 5. Germline-derived CDR1 and CDR2 are SNHLY and FYNNEI. CDR3: CASSTTSGRANEQFF. As DNA, the CDR3 is TGTGCCAGCAGCACCACTAGCGGGAGGGCCAATGAGCAGTTCTTC. Variable domain in full (rest from reference TRBV2 and TRBJ2-1): EPEVTQTPSHQVTQMGQEVILRCVPISNHLYFYWYRQILGQKVEFLVSFYNNEISEKSEIFDDQFSVERPDGSNFTLKIRSTKLEDSAMYFCASSTTSGRANEQFFGPGTRLTVL.

The chain couples TRBV25-1 to TRBJ2-7; D unclear. V dropped 1 base and J dropped 0 bases, with 10 bases sitting between them. There are 15 residues in the CDR3. In germline, CDR1 is MGHDK, CDR2 SYGVNS. The CDR3 sequence is CASSESHSISYEQYF. CDR3 nucleotides: TGTGCCAGCAGTGAATCCCACAGCATCTCCTACGAGCAGTACTTC.

The rearrangement joins TRBV9 to TRBJ2-1; tentative D call: TRBD1 (6 bases). V dropped 5 bases and J dropped 8 bases, with 11 bases sitting between them. The CDR3 loop spans 12 amino acids. Germline-derived CDR1 and CDR2 are SGDLS and YYNGEE. CDR3 sequence reads: CASRRDTDEQFF. The CDR3 DNA sequence: TGTGCCAGCAGAAGGGACACCGATGAGCAGTTCTTC.

The rearrangement links TRBV10-3 to TRBJ1-6; D not certain. Germline assignment: CDR1 ENHRY and CDR2 SYGVKD. V shed 0 bases and J shed 10 bases, with 13 bases lying between them. This CDR3 has 15 amino acids. This chain's CDR3 is CAISESPPSESPLHF. The CDR3 nucleotides are TGTGCCATCAGTGAGTCACCCCCAAGTGAGTCACCCCTCCACTTT.

The CDR3 DNA sequence: TGTGCCAGCAGCTTCCCCCTCCTAGCGGGAGGATACAATGAGCAGTTCTTC. Amino acids: CASSFPLLAGGYNEQFF. V usage is TRBV7-9 and J usage is TRBJ2-1; TRBD2 matches at 11 bases. Germline V CDR1 and CDR2: SEHNR, FQNEAQ (reference sequence). The CDR3 totals 17 residues. The V gene end was trimmed by 3 bases and the J gene end by 4 bases; junction bases not matched to a gene: 8.

This chain joins TRBV6-6 and TRBJ1-1, with TRBD1 as a possible D gene (5 bases). Germline values: CDR1 MNHNY, CDR2 SVGAGI (reference sequence). Deletions cut 0 bases from V and 4 bases from J, with 12 bases between. The CDR3 spans 15 residues. The CDR3 nucleotides are TGTGCCAGCAGTTACTCTGTCAGGGCCATCACTGAAGCTTTCTTT. Translation gives CASSYSVRAITEAFF.

This rearrangement joins TRBV7-2 to TRBJ2-1; a possible D gene is TRBD1 (6 bases). The CDR3 consists of 14 residues. Germline lookup yields CDR1 SGHTA and CDR2 FQGNSA. With 5 bases removed from V and 5 bases from J, the gap between germline ends came to 13 bases. The CDR3 protein is CASSPGTFHNEQFF. CDR3 DNA sequence: TGTGCCAGCAGCCCCGGGACATTCCACAATGAGCAGTTCTTC.

This chain connects TRBV28 to TRBJ2-7, with D possibly matching TRBD1 (5 bases). With 3 bases removed from V and 2 bases from J, the gap between germline ends came to 11 bases. CDR1 is MDHEN and CDR2 is SYDVKM in the germline V gene. There are 14 residues in the CDR3. CDR3 nucleotide sequence: TGTGCCAGCAGTTTGGGGCAGAACCCCTACGAGCAGTACTTC. Translated: CASSLGQNPYEQYF.

The sample holds one count of this clone. CDR3 DNA sequence: TGTGCCAGCAGTTTGGGAAATGAGCAGTTCTTC. This gives the protein CASSLGNEQFF. The rearrangement links TRBV27 to TRBJ2-1; the D is unclear. Germline V gives CDR1 MNHEY, CDR2 SMNVEV (reference sequence). There are 11 residues in the CDR3. V gave up 3 bases and J gave up 7 bases, with 4 bases separating them.

The chain employs TRBV5-1 and TRBJ2-1, with 8 bases that match TRBD2. The germline CDR1 and CDR2 sequences are SGHRS and YFSETQ. V gave up 1 base and J gave up 10 bases; unmatched junction bases: 10. CDR3 length: 15 amino acids. Written as DNA, the CDR3 is TGCGCCAGCAGCTTGTCGGCAGGTAGCGGGGCGGAGCAGTTCTTC. Translating it yields CASSLSAGSGAEQFF.

As DNA, the CDR3 is TGTGCCAGCAGTTTAACAGGGCGAACTGAAGCTTTCTTT. It encodes CASSLTGRTEAFF. The chain is built from TRBV28 and TRBJ1-1, with D possibly TRBD1 on 6 matching bases. In germline, CDR1 is MDHEN, CDR2 SYDVKM. Trimming stripped 2 bases from V and 5 bases from J, with 9 bases between. The CDR3 sequence is 13 residues long.